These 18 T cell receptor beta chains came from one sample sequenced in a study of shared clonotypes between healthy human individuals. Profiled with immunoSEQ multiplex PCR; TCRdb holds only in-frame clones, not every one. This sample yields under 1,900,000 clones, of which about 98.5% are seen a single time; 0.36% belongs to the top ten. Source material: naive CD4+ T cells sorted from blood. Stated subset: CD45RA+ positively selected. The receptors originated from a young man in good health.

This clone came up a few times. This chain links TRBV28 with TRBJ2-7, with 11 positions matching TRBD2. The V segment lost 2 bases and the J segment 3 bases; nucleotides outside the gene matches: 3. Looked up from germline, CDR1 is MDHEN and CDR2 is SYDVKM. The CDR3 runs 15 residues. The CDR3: CASSLPGTSGYEQYF. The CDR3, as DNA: TGTGCCAGCAGTTTACCCGGGACTAGCGGCTACGAGCAGTACTTC. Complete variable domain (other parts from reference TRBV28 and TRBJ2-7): DVKVTQSSRYLVKRTGEKVFLECVQDMDHENMFWYRQDPGLGLRLIYFSYDVKMKEKGDIPEGYSVSREKKERFSLILESASTNQTSMYLCASSLPGTSGYEQYFGPGTRLTVT.

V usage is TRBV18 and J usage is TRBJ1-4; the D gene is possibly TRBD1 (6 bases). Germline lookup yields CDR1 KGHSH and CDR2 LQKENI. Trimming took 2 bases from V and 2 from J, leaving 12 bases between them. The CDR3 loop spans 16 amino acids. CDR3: CASSPGGARTNEKLFF. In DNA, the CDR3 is TGTGCCAGCTCACCAGGGGGCGCACGGACTAATGAAAAACTGTTTTTT.

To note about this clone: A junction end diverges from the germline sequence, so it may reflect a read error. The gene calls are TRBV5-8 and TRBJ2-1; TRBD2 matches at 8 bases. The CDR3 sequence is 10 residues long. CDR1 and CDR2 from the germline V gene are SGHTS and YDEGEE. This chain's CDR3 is CASSRTSQIF. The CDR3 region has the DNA TGTGCCAGCAGTAGGACTAGCCAGATCTTC.

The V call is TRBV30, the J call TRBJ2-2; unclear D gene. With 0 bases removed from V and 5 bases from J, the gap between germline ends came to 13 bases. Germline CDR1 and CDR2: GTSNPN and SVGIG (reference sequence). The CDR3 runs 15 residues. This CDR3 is CAWSVGLVLTGELFF. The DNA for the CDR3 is TGTGCCTGGAGTGTAGGGCTGGTACTAACCGGGGAGCTGTTTTTT.

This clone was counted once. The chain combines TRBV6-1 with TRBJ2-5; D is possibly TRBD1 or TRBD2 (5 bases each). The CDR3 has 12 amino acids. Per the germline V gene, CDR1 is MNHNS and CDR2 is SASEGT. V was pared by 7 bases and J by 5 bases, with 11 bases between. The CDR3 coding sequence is TGTGCCAGCAAAAGGGACCCGGAGACCCAGTACTTC. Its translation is CASKRDPETQYF.

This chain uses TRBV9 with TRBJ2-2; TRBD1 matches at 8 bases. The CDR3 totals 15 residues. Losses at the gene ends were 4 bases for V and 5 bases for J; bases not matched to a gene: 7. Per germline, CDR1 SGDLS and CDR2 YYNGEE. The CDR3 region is CASSPRTGRTGELFF. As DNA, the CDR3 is TGTGCCAGCAGCCCGCGGACAGGGAGGACCGGGGAGCTGTTTTTT.

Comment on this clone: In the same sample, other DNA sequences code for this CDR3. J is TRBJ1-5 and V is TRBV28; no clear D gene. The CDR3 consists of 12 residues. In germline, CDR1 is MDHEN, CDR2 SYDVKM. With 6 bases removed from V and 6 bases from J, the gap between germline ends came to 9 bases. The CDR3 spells CASSLVGQPQHF. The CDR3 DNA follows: TGTGCCAGCAGCCTTGTCGGTCAGCCCCAGCATTTT.

This CDR3 is CASSLEGGLAVLEQFF. As DNA, the CDR3 is TGTGCCAGCAGCTTAGAGGGGGGTTTGGCTGTCTTAGAGCAGTTCTTC. The V call is TRBV7-9, the J call TRBJ2-1; D possibly matches TRBD1 or TRBD2 (6 bases each). V lost 1 base to trimming and J lost 10 bases, with 20 bases between them. Germline CDR1 is SEHNR and CDR2 is FQNEAQ (reference sequence). The CDR3 contains 16 residues. Looking up the rest from reference TRBV7-9 and TRBJ2-1 gives the full variable domain: DTGVSQNPRHKITKRGQNVTFRCDPISEHNRLYWYRQTLGQGPEFLTYFQNEAQLEKSRLLSDRFSAERPKGSFSTLEIQRTEQGDSAMYLCASSLEGGLAVLEQFFGPGTRLTVL.

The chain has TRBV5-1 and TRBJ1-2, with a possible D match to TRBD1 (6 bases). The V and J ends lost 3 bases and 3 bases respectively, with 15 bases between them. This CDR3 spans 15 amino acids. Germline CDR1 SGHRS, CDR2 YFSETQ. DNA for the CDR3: TGCGCCAGCAGCTATGGTGGACAGTCTGACTATGGCTACACCTTC. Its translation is CASSYGGQSDYGYTF.

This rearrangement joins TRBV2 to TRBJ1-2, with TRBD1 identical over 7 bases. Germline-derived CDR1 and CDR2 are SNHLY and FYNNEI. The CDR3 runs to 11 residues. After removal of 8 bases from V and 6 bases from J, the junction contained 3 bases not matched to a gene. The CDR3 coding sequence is TGTGCCAGCTCAACAGGGGATGGCTACACCTTC. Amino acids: CASSTGDGYTF.

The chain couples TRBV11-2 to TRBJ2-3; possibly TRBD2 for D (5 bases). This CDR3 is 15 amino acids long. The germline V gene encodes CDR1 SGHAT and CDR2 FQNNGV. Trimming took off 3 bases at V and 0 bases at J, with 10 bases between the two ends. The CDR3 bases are TGTGCCAGCAGCTTGAGCGGCTCTAGCACAGATACGCAGTATTTT. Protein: CASSLSGSSTDTQYF.

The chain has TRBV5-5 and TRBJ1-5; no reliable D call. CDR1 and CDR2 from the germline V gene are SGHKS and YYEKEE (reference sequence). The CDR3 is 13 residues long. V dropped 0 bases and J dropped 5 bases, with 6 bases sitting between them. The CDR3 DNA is TGTGCCAGCAGCTTGGCCCTGCATCAGCCCCAGCATTTT. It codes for CASSLALHQPQHF.

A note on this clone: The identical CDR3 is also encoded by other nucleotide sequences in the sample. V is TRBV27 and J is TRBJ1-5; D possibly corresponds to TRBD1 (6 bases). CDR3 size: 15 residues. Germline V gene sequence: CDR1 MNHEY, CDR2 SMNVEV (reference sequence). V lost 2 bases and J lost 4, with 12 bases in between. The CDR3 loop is CASSLNRGGNQPQHF. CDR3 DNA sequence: TGTGCCAGCAGTTTAAATCGAGGGGGTAATCAGCCCCAGCATTTT.

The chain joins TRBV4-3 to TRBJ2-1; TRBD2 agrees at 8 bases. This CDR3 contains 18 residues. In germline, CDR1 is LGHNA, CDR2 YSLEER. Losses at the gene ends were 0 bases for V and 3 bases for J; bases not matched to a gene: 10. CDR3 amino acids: CASSQEGPGLGRYNEQFF. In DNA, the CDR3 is TGCGCCAGCAGCCAAGAGGGCCCGGGACTAGGCCGCTACAATGAGCAGTTCTTC.

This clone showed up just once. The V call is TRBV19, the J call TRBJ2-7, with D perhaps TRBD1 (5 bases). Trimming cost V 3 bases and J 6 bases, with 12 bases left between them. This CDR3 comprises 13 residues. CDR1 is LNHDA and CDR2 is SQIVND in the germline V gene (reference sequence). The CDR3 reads CASSIGDSSEQYF. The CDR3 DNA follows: TGTGCCAGTAGTATCGGTGACAGTAGCGAGCAGTACTTC. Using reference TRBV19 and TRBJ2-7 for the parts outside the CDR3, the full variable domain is DGGITQSPKYLFRKEGQNVTLSCEQNLNHDAMYWYRQDPGQGLRLIYYSQIVNDFQKGDIAEGYSVSREKKESFPLTVTSAQKNPTAFYLCASSIGDSSEQYFGPGTRLTVT.

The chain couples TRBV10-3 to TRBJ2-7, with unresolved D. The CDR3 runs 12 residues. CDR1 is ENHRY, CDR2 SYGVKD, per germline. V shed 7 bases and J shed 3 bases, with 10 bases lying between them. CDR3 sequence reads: CAITGSNYEQYF. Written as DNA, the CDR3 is TGTGCCATCACAGGTTCAAACTACGAGCAGTACTTC.

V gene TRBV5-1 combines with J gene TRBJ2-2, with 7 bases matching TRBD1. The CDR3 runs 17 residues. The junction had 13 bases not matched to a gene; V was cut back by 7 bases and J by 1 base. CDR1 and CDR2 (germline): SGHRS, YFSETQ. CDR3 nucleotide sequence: TGCGCCAGCGGCCGGGACAGTAGGCAGCGGAACACCGGGGAGCTGTTTTTT. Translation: CASGRDSRQRNTGELFF.

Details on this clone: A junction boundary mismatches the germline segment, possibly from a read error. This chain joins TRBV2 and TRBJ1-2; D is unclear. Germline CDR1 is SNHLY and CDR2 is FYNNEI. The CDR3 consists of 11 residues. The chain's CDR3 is CASSVSDGYTF. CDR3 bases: TGTGCCAGCAGTGTGTCCGATGGTTACACCTTC. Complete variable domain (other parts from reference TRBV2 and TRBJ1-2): EPEVTQTPSHQVTQMGQEVILRCVPISNHLYFYWYRQILGQKVEFLVSFYNNEISEKSEIFDDQFSVERPDGSNFTLKIRSTKLEDSAMYFCASSVSDGYTFGSGTRLTVV.